This TCR beta chain comes out of a study of T cells in tuberculosis listed by TCRdb under 2018. Context from the whole study: In the study, CD1B tetramers and high-throughput TCR immunosequencing were combined to characterize T cells specific for the mycobacterial lipid antigen glucose monomycolate (GMM). IGRA-negative adolescents, IGRA-positive adolescents with latent tuberculosis and adults with active tuberculosis, more than 9 per group, were compared in a South African clinical cohort.

CDR1 MGHRA and CDR2 YSYEKL were looked up in the germline V gene. V lost 0 bases and J lost 5 bases; the stretch between them is 8 bases long. From the cysteine up to the phenylalanine, the CDR3 has a length of 15 residues. Just the 45-base CDR3 DNA is kept, in frame starting at base 1. Study-wide findings and limitations: Compared with IGRA-negative controls, TCR-alpha repertoires from active tuberculosis had smaller mean NN-distances to GMM-specific TCRs, which suggests clonal expansion of these TCRs. Which clinical samples got chosen depended on the availability of cryopreserved specimens, and the active tuberculosis cases were adults, whereas the controls were adolescents. The smaller NN-distances in active tuberculosis patients were driven in part by shorter CDR3-alpha lengths, while the difference seen for TCR-beta was not statistically significant. An accuracy of about 89% (AUROC approximately 0.93) was reached by a classifier using the diverse GMM-specific repertoire, compared with under 75% accuracy when GEM motif frequencies were used.

About this clone itself: The antigen it recognizes is unknown. There are no base qualities to consult, and no much larger clone falls within one base.

At study entry, a tuberculin skin test and the QuantiFERON-TB GOLD In-Tube IGRA were used to screen adolescents for latent tuberculosis infection. Immunosequencing was performed on unsorted cryopreserved PBMC, with 100,000 or so T cells per clinical donor covered on average. Eleven high schools in the Worcester region of the Western Cape, South Africa, served as enrollment sites for adolescents aged 12 to 18 years. About 10 M. tuberculosis-infected adolescents and approximately 10 uninfected adolescents, matched for age and sex, were selected. PBMC from adolescents were isolated by density centrifugation from freshly drawn heparinized blood and were then cryopreserved. TCR libraries were generated with the immunoSEQ multiplex PCR assay, using TCR-beta and/or TCR-alpha/delta assays for each sample. The amplified TCR libraries were sequenced using the Illumina high-throughput platform. The published analysis was carried out like this. Clustering and dimensionality reduction were performed using pairwise TCRdist distances among GMM-specific receptors from ex vivo sorted or in vitro expanded T cells. Each clinical repertoire was assigned a mean NN-distance score, defined as the average TCRdist to the nearest 10% of tetramer-positive reference sequences. GEM TCR motif frequency was computed as the fraction of unique TCRs matching known GEM sequences by V/J usage and CDR3 length. Linear discriminant analysis with leave-one-out cross-validation, implemented in scikit-learn, was used to classify active tuberculosis. TCRdb provides this immuneACCESS table in a form limited to in-frame rearrangements. Some clones are lacking; in checked studies, under half of them reflect an unresolved V gene, and why the rest are absent is not known. V and J calls and clone size come straight from that table; D and trimming were deduced from the DNA. Counted in this sample were 25,000 to 30,000 clones; 90% of them appeared once. Under 8% of the sample belongs to the ten largest clones.

Sequencing was carried out using PBMCs. This receptor chain uses TRBV4-1 and TRBJ1-6; no D gene call is confident. This receptor was taken from a donor between 10 and 35 years old with latent tuberculosis or without tuberculosis infection. In nucleotides, the sequence is TGCGCCAGCAGCCAAGAAGAGGGAGATAATTCACCCCTCCACTTT. Its protein product is CASSQEEGDNSPLHF.